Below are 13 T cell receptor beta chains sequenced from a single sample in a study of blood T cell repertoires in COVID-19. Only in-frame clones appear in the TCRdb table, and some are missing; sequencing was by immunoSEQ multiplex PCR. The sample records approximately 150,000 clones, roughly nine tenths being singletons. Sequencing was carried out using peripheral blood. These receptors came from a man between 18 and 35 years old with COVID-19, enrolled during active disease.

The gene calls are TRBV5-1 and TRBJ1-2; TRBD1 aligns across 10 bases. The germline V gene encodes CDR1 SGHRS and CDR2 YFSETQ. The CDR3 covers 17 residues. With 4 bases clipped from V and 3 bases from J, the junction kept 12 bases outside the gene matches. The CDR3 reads CASSLNREDRGYYGYTF. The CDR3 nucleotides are TGCGCCAGCAGCCTTAATCGGGAGGACAGGGGGTACTATGGCTACACCTTC. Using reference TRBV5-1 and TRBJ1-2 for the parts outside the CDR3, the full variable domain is KAGVTQTPRYLIKTRGQQVTLSCSPISGHRSVSWYQQTPGQGLQFLFEYFSETQRNKGNFPGRFSGRQFSNSRSEMNVSTLELGDSALYLCASSLNREDRGYYGYTFGSGTRLTVV.

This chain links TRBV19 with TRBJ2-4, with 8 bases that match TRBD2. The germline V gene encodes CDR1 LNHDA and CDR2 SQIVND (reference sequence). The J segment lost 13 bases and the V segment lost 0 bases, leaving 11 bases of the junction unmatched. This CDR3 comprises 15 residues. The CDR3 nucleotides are TGTGCCAGTAGTATAGACTGGACCTCGGGGGGGCCACAGTACTTC. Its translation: CASSIDWTSGGPQYF.

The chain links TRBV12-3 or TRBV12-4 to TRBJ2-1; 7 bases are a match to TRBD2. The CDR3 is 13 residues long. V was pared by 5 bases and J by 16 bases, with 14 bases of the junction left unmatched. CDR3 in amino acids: CASSTPGTMVSFF. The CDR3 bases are TGTGCCAGCAGTACGCCTGGGACTATGGTCAGCTTCTTC.

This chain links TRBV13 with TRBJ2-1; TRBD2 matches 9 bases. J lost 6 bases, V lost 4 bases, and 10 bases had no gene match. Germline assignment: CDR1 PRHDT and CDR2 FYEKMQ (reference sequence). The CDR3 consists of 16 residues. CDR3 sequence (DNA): TGTGCCAGCAGCTGGCGACTTAGCGGGAGATTCAATGAGCAGTTCTTC. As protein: CASSWRLSGRFNEQFF.

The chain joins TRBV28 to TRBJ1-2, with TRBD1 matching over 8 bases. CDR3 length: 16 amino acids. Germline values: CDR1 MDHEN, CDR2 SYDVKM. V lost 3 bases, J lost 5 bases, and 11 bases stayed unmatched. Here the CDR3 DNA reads TGTGCCAGCAGTTTCCCCCTGGACAGGGTAGGGTATGGCTACACCTTC. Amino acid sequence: CASSFPLDRVGYGYTF.

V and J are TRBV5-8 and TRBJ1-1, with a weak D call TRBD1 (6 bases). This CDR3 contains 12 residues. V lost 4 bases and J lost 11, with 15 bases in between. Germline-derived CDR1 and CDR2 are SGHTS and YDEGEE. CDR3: CASSLTGLGAFF. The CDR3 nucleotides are TGTGCCAGCAGCCTAACAGGGTTGGGTGCTTTCTTT. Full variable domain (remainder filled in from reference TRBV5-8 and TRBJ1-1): EAGVTQSPTHLIKTRGQQATLRCSPISGHTSVYWYQQALGLGLQFLLWYDEGEERNRGNFPPRFSGRQFPNYSSELNVNALELEDSALYLCASSLTGLGAFFGQGTRLTVV.

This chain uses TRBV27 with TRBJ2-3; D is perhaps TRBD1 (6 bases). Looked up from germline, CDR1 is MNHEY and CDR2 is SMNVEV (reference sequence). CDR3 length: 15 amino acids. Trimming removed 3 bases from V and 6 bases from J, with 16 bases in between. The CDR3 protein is CASSLPGHGSDTQYF. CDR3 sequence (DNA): TGTGCCAGCAGTTTGCCGGGACATGGATCGGATACGCAGTATTTT.

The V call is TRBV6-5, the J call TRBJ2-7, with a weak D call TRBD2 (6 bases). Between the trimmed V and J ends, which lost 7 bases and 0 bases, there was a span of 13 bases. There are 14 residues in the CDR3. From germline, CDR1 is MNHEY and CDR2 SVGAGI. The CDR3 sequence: CASKRSGVSYEQYF. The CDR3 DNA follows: TGTGCCAGCAAACGATCGGGGGTCTCCTACGAGCAGTACTTC.

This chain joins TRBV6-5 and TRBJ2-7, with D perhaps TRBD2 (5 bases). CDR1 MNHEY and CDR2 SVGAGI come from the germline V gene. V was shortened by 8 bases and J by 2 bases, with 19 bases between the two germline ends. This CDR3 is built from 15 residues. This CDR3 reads CASRLTGFGAYEQYF. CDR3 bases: TGTGCCAGCCGCCTAACGGGATTTGGGGCCTACGAGCAGTACTTC.

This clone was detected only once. CDR3 protein: CASTRDRDGETQYF. DNA for the CDR3: TGCGCCAGCACTCGGGACAGGGATGGAGAGACCCAGTACTTC. V gene TRBV5-1 combines with J gene TRBJ2-5; 9 bases fit TRBD1. The CDR3 extends over 14 amino acids. V dropped 6 bases and J dropped 4; count of bases not matched to a gene: 7. Germline CDR1 is SGHRS and CDR2 is YFSETQ.

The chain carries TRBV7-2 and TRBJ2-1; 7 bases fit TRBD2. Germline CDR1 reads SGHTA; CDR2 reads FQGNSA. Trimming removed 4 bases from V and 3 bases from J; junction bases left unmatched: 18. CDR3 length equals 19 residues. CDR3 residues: CASSSTAGFLAAFYNEQFF. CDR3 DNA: TGTGCCAGCAGCTCTACAGCAGGGTTCCTAGCGGCCTTCTACAATGAGCAGTTCTTC.

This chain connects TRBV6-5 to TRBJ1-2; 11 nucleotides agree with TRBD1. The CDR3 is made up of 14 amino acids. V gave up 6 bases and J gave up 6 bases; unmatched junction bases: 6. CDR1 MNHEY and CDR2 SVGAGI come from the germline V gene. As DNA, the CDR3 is TGTGCCAGCAGGGGGGACAGGGGGTTAGATGGCTACACCTTC. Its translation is CASRGDRGLDGYTF.

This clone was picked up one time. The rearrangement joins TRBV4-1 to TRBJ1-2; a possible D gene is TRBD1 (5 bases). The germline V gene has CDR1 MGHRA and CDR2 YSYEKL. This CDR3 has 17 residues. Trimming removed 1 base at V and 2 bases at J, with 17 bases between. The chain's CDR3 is CASSQVGRGRGNYGYTF. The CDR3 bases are TGCGCCAGCAGCCAAGTTGGGCGAGGGAGGGGAAACTATGGCTACACCTTC.